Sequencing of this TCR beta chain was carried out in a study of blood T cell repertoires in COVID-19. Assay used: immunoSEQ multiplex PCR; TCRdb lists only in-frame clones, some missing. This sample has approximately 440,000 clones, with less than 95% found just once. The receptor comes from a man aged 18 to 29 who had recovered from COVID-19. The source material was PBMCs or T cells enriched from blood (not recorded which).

The CDR3 is CASSSRDSNQPQHF. The CDR3, as DNA: TGTGCCAGCAGCAGTAGAGATAGCAATCAGCCCCAGCATTTT. V is TRBV7-9 and J is TRBJ1-5; D ambiguous. Trimming stripped 5 bases from V and 0 bases from J, with 8 bases between. From germline, CDR1 is SEHNR and CDR2 FQNEAQ (reference sequence). This CDR3 contains 14 residues.